This is a list of T cell receptor beta chains from one sample in a study of T-cell memory formation after mild COVID-19. Each CDR3 protein gets one entry after TCRdb re-called the 5' RACE reads with MiXCR. Of over 300,000 distinct CDR3 sequences detected, approximately 22% appear once; the ten largest clones hold roughly 21%. The sample taken for sequencing was PBMCs or a T cell subset sorted from them (not recorded which). These receptors originate from a man younger than 35 who had mild COVID-19 (a few samples of this study predate the infection). Cell type and time point are not known. CDR3s include the opening cysteine and the closing phenylalanine or tryptophan. A D gene is named only where the DNA matches it firmly.

-	TRBJ1-5	TRBV5-8	CASSKRQTNQPQHF
-	TRBJ2-3	TRBV5-1	CASSPGRGNTDTQYF
-	TRBJ2-5	TRBV5-4	CASSLVQGKGETQYF
-	TRBJ1-1	TRBV5-1	CASSLERGVRTEAFF
TRBD1	TRBJ1-1	TRBV7-2	CASSLGQGVPEAFF
TRBD1	TRBJ1-6	TRBV6-5	CASSGGPGQGLSPLHF
-	TRBJ2-4	TRBV5-5	CASSIEGDRGKNIQYF
-	TRBJ2-6	TRBV12-3/TRBV12-4	CASNPGTGANVLTF
-	TRBJ1-2	TRBV18	CASSPGYGYTF
-	TRBJ2-5	TRBV7-9	CASSQNPLGETQYF
TRBD1	TRBJ2-7	TRBV20-1	CSARPGQDYEQYF
-	TRBJ2-1	TRBV20-1	CSARGAYHGNEQFF
-	TRBJ2-3	TRBV5-1	CASSLGLADRTDTQYF
-	TRBJ2-5	TRBV7-2	CASSLGDVGWKETQYF
-	TRBJ2-5	TRBV4-2	CASSQGGLRVQYF
TRBD2	TRBJ2-6	TRBV28	CASVSGSSGANVLTF
-	TRBJ2-1	TRBV3-1	CASSQERGSSYNEQFF
-	TRBJ1-2	TRBV18	CASSPPGAEAGYTF
-	TRBJ1-3	TRBV10-3	CAISGREGNTIYF
-	TRBJ2-1	TRBV6-2/TRBV6-3	CASIRAAYYNEQFF
TRBD2	TRBJ2-3	TRBV5-6	CASSLEGLAGGQVADTQYF
-	TRBJ1-3	TRBV6-1	CASSEISSGNTIYF
-	TRBJ2-7	TRBV20-1	CSASRGRTYEQYF
TRBD2	TRBJ2-1	TRBV28	CASSLGTRIGNEQFF
-	TRBJ2-1	TRBV5-1	CASSLAGIEQFF
-	TRBJ2-3	TRBV4-1	CASSPGFDSTDTQYF
-	TRBJ2-5	TRBV7-2	CASTPDGAQTQYF
-	TRBJ2-3	TRBV6-5	CASSGWGGTDTQYF
TRBD2	TRBJ2-3	TRBV4-3	CASSLDAHSPSGGTDTQYF
-	TRBJ1-4	TRBV12-3/TRBV12-4	CASSSEGANEKLFF
-	TRBJ2-1	TRBV28	CASIRDTSYNEQFF
-	TRBJ1-5	TRBV7-2	CASSLGVGTLLQPQHF
-	TRBJ2-2	TRBV5-1	CASGPGTNTGELFF
TRBD2	TRBJ2-3	TRBV7-3	CASSVSLAGKADTQYF
-	TRBJ1-1	TRBV28	CASTLPGHPREAFF
TRBD2	TRBJ2-1	TRBV12-3/TRBV12-4	CASTGLAHNEQFF